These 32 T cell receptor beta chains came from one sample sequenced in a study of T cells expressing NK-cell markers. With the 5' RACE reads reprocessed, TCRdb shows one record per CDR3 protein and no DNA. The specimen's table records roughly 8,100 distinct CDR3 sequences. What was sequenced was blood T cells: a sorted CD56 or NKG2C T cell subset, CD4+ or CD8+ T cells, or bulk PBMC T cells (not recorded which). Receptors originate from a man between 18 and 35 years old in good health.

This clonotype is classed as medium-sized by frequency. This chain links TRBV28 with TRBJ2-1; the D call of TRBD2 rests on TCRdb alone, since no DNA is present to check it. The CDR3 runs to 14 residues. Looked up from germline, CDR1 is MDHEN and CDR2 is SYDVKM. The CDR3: CASSFPGLPNEQFF.

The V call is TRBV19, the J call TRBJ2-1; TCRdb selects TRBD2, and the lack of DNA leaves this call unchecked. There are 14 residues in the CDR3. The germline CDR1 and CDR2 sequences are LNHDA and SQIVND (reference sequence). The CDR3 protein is CASPRDSKNNEQFF.

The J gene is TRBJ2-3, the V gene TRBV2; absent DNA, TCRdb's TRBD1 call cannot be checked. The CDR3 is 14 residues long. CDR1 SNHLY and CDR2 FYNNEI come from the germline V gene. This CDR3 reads CASSDARGTDTQYF.

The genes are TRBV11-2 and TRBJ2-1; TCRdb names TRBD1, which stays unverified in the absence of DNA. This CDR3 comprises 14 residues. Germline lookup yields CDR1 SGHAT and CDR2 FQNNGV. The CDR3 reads CASSPAGTRNEQFF.

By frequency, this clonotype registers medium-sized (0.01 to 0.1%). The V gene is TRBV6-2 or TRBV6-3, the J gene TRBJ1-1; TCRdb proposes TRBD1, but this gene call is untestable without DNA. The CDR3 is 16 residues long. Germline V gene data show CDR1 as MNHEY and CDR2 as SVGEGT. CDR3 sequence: CASSLPGGGMNTEAFF.

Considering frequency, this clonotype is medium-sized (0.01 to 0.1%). The CDR3 region is CASSLAATTDYTGELFF. J is TRBJ2-2 and V is TRBV5-1. CDR1 and CDR2 from the germline V gene are SGHRS and YFSETQ. CDR3 length: 17 residues.

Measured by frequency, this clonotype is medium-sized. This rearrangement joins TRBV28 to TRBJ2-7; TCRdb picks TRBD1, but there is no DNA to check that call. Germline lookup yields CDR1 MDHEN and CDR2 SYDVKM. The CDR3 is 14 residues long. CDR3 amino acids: CASCSGTGTYEQYF.

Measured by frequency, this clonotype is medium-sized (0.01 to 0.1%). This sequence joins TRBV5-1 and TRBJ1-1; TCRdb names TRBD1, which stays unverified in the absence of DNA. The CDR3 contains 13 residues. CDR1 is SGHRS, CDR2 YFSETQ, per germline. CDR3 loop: CASSLGETGVAFF.

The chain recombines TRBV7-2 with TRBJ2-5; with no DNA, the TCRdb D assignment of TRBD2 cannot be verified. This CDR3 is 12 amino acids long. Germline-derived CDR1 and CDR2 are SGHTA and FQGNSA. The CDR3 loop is CASSFLVETQYF.

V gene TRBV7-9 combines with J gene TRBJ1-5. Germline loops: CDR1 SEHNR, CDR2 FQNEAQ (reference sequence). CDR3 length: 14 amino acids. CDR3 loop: CASSLSQSNQPQHF.

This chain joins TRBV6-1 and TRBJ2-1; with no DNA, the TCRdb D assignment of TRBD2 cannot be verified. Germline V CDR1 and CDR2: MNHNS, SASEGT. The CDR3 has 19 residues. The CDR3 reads CATRAGGLAGPSSYNEQFF.

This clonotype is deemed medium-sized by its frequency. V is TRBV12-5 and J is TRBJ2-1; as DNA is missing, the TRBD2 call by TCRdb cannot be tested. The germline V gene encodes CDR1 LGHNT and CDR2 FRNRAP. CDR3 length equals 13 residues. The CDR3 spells CASGLVGTHRRFF.

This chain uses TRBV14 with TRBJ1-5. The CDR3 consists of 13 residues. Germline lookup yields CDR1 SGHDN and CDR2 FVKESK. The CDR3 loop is CASSQGLNQPQHF.

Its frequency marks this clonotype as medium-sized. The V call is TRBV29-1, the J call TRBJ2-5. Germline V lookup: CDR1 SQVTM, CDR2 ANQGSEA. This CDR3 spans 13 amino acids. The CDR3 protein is CSVVFLTEETQYF.

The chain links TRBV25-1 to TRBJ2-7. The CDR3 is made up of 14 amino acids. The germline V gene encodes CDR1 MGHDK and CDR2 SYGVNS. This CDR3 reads CASSEFGTTYEQYF.

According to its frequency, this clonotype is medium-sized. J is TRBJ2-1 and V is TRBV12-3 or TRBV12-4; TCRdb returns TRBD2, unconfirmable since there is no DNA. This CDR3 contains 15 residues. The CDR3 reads CASIIREGNWNEQFF.

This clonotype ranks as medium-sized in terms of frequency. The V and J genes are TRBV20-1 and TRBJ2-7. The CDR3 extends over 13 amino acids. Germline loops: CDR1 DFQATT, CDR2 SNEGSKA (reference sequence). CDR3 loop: CSARDPGPYEQYF.

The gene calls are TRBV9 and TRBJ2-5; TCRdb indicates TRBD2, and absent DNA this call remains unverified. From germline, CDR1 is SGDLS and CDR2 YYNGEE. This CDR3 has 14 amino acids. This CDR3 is CASSSLAGVETQYF.

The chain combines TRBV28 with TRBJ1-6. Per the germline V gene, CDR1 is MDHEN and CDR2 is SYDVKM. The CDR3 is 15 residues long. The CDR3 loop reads CASTTAGGPSSPLHF.

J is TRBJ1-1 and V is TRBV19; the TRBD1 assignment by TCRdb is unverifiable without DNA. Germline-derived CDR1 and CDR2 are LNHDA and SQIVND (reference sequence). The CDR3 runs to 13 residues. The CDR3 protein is CASSLDRSAEAFF.

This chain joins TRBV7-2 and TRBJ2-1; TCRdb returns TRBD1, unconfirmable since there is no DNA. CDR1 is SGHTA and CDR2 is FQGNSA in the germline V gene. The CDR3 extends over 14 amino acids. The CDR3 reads CASSFPEKNNEQFF.

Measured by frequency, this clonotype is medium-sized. CDR3: CASCRDGTYNEQFF. V gene TRBV5-1 combines with J gene TRBJ2-1; TCRdb proposes TRBD1, but this gene call is untestable without DNA. CDR3 length equals 14 residues. Germline CDR1 and CDR2: SGHRS and YFSETQ.

CDR3 region: CSARNTREKLFF. V gene TRBV20-1 combines with J gene TRBJ1-4. Germline V gives CDR1 DFQATT, CDR2 SNEGSKA (reference sequence). The CDR3 has 12 residues.

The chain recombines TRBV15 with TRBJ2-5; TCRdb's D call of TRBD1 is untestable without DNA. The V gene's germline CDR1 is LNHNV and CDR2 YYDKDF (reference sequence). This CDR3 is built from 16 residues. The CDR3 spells CATSRGSGQGLETQYF.

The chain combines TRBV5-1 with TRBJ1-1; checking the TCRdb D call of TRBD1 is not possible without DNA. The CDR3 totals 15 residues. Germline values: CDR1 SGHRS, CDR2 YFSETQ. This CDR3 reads CASFLGQGMNTEAFF.

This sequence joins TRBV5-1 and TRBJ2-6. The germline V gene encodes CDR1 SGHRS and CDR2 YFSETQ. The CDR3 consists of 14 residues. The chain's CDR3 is CASSLGSGANVLTF.

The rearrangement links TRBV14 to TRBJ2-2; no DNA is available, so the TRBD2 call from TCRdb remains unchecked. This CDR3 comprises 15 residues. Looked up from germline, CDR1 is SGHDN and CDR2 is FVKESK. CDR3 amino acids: CASSPFGRGTGELFF.

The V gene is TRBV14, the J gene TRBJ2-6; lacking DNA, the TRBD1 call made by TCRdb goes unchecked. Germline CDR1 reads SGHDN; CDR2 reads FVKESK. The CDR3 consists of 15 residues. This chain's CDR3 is CASSQPGRGANVLTF.

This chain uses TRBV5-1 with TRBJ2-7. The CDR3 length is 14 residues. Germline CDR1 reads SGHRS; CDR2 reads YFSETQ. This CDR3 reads CASSLGRWGYEQYF. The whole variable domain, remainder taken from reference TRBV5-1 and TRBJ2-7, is KAGVTQTPRYLIKTRGQQVTLSCSPISGHRSVSWYQQTPGQGLQFLFEYFSETQRNKGNFPGRFSGRQFSNSRSEMNVSTLELGDSALYLCASSLGRWGYEQYFGPGTRLTVT.

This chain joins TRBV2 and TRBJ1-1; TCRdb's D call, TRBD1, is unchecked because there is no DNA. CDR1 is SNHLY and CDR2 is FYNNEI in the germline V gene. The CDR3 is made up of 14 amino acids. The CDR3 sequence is CASSAGTTNTEAFF.

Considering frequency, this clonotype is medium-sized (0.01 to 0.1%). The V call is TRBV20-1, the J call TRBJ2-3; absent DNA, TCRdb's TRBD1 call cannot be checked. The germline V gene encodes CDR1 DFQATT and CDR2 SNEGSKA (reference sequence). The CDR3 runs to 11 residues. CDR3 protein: CSASQGDTQYF.

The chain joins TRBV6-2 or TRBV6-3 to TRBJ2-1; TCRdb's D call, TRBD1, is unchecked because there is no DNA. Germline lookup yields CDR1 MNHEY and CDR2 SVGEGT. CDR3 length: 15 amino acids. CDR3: CASSDRDRVANEQFF.